This entry lists 21 T cell receptor beta chains sequenced from one sample in a study of CD8+ T cells in alopecia areata. Reverse transcription of extracted RNA yielded cDNA, which provided the sequencing template. Method: immunoSEQ multiplex PCR; TCRdb's copy keeps in-frame clones and lacks some. The sample consists of a few hundred thousand clones, 40% to 55% of them appearing once. Treatment: oral pan-JAK inhibitor, 5-10 mg twice daily. The sample in question was CD4+ T cells sorted from blood, obtained at approximately week 36, from a patient treated with tofacitinib. The receptor source for this set is a human donor with alopecia areata.

The V and J genes are TRBV4-1 and TRBJ2-1; tentative D call: TRBD1 (8 bases). V lost 1 base to trimming and J lost 8 bases, with 24 bases between them. Germline lookup yields CDR1 MGHRA and CDR2 YSYEKL. The CDR3 covers 18 residues. The CDR3 here is CASSQAKGGGTGGDEQFF. DNA of the CDR3: TGCGCCAGCAGCCAAGCGAAGGGCGGGGGAACAGGGGGAGATGAGCAGTTCTTC.

This sequence joins TRBV5-4 and TRBJ2-7; 11 positions match TRBD2. Unmatched junction bases numbered 3, after V lost 4 bases and J lost 6 bases. The CDR3 sequence is 13 residues long. Looked up from germline, CDR1 is SGHNT and CDR2 is YYREEE (reference sequence). The CDR3 DNA follows: TGTGCCAGCAGCGGGGGACTAGCGGCCGAGCAGTACTTC. It translates to CASSGGLAAEQYF. Full variable domain (rest looked up from reference TRBV5-4 and TRBJ2-7): ETGVTQSPTHLIKTRGQQVTLRCSSQSGHNTVSWYQQALGQGPQFIFQYYREEENGRGNFPPRFSGLQFPNYSSELNVNALELDDSALYLCASSGGLAAEQYFGPGTRLTVT.

The chain joins TRBV15 to TRBJ2-3; D ambiguous. V was cut by 1 base and J by 0 bases, with 5 bases left in between. CDR3 length: 14 amino acids. The germline V gene encodes CDR1 LNHNV and CDR2 YYDKDF (reference sequence). The CDR3 DNA is TGTGCCACCAGCAGAGCGCACAGCACAGATACGCAGTATTTT. Translation gives CATSRAHSTDTQYF.

This clone was found a few times. The chain couples TRBV19 to TRBJ1-1; D ambiguous. The germline V gene has CDR1 LNHDA and CDR2 SQIVND (reference sequence). The CDR3 is 14 residues long. Trimming took 3 bases from V and 1 from J, leaving 9 bases between them. This CDR3 is CASSIMGRNTEAFF. In DNA, the CDR3 is TGTGCCAGTAGTATTATGGGGAGGAACACTGAAGCTTTCTTT.

The chain is built from TRBV2 and TRBJ2-1; TRBD2 matches 9 bases. Looked up from germline, CDR1 is SNHLY and CDR2 is FYNNEI. J lost 7 bases, V lost 6 bases, and 13 bases had no gene match. The CDR3 loop spans 16 amino acids. CDR3 sequence reads: CASSAQAGGPGNEQFF. DNA of the CDR3: TGTGCCAGCAGCGCCCAAGCGGGAGGCCCTGGGAATGAGCAGTTCTTC.

Details on this clone: No conserved phenylalanine or tryptophan is present at the end of the CDR3, so a read error is the likely explanation. It is unclear where the CDR3 begins or ends on the DNA, so no DNA is shown, and the CDR3 is as TCRdb lists it. V and J are TRBV7-9 and TRBJ2-3; TRBD2, the table's D call, was not compared with the DNA. The CDR3 totals 12 residues, both ends included. Per germline, CDR1 SEHNR and CDR2 FQNEAQ (reference sequence). The CDR3 loop reads CASSLVGIAVCL.

This sequence joins TRBV6-6 and TRBJ2-7, with 7 bases fitting TRBD1. Looked up from germline, CDR1 is MNHNY and CDR2 is SVGAGI (reference sequence). The CDR3 totals 14 residues. J was trimmed by 6 bases and V by 6 bases; bases with no gene match: 11. The CDR3 protein is CASSPGGRGIEQYF. In nucleotides, the CDR3 is TGTGCCAGCAGCCCTGGCGGCAGGGGGATCGAGCAGTACTTC.

A few counts support this clone. The chain links TRBV2 to TRBJ2-5; TRBD2 is a possible D gene (6 bases). This CDR3 spans 11 amino acids. Trimming left V 7 bases short and J 3 bases short, with 6 bases between. Germline V gene lookup returns CDR1 SNHLY and CDR2 FYNNEI. The CDR3: CASIAEETQYF. The CDR3 nucleotides are TGTGCCAGCATAGCGGAAGAGACCCAGTACTTC.

This clone has just one count. The V gene is TRBV6-5, the J gene TRBJ2-5; D gene unclear. The length of the CDR3 is 15 residues. V lost 6 bases, J lost 7 bases, and 21 bases lay in between. Germline V CDR1 and CDR2: MNHEY, SVGAGI. Here the CDR3 reads CASSLHLPKVGTQYF. The CDR3 nucleotides read TGTGCCAGCAGCCTACATCTCCCCAAGGTTGGGACCCAGTACTTC.

The J gene is TRBJ2-7, the V gene TRBV29-1, with TRBD2 identical over 9 bases. CDR1 and CDR2 (germline): SQVTM, ANQGSEA. Trimming at V came to 4 bases and at J to 3 bases, leaving 7 bases not matched to a gene. The CDR3 is 14 amino acids. The CDR3 loop is CSVAPTSGRYEQYF. CDR3 sequence (DNA): TGCAGCGTTGCGCCTACTAGCGGGCGCTACGAGCAGTACTTC.

This clone was detected a few times. The chain carries TRBV6-1 and TRBJ1-1; D perhaps matches TRBD1 (6 bases). CDR1 is MNHNS and CDR2 is SASEGT in the germline V gene. The CDR3 contains 12 residues. Trimming cost V 5 bases and J 5 bases, with 9 bases left between them. The CDR3 sequence: CASSRGQTEAFF. CDR3 nucleotide sequence: TGTGCCAGCAGTCGGGGGCAGACTGAAGCTTTCTTT.

This clone turned up a few times. The genes are TRBV7-9 and TRBJ1-1; D not certain. This CDR3 is built from 11 residues. The germline V and J ends were trimmed by 1 base and 6 bases, with 3 bases remaining between them. Per germline, CDR1 SEHNR and CDR2 FQNEAQ (reference sequence). The CDR3, as DNA: TGTGCCAGCAGCTTAGAGGCTGAAGCTTTCTTT. Protein sequence: CASSLEAEAFF.

The chain couples TRBV27 to TRBJ2-3; no definite D call. CDR3 size: 12 residues. V dropped 4 bases and J dropped 6 bases, with 8 bases sitting between them. The germline V gene has CDR1 MNHEY and CDR2 SMNVEV (reference sequence). The CDR3, as DNA: TGTGCCAGCAGTTCCCGGGTGGATACGCAGTATTTT. Protein: CASSSRVDTQYF.

This CDR3 is CASSSDRSRQFF. The DNA for the CDR3 is TGTGCCAGCAGCTCGGACAGGTCAAGGCAGTTCTTC. This chain connects TRBV7-6 to TRBJ2-1; TRBD1 agrees at 7 bases. Germline V gives CDR1 SGHVS, CDR2 FNYEAQ. This CDR3 contains 12 residues. Trimming removed 4 bases from V and 12 bases from J; junction bases left unmatched: 6.

This clone was counted a single time. The chain couples TRBV7-8 to TRBJ2-7; D gene unclear. The CDR3 runs 14 residues. Germline lookup yields CDR1 SGHVS and CDR2 FQNEAQ. V lost 5 bases and J 4 bases, leaving 15 bases between the germline ends. The CDR3 bases are TGTGCCAGCAGCAAACCCGGGTGGGAATACGAGCAGTACTTC. Its translation is CASSKPGWEYEQYF.

CDR3: CASRPGTGAGEQYF. In DNA form, the CDR3 reads TGTGCCAGCAGACCCGGGACAGGGGCGGGCGAGCAGTACTTC. The chain carries TRBV25-1 and TRBJ2-7, with 10 bases that match TRBD1. Germline assignment: CDR1 MGHDK and CDR2 SYGVNS. This CDR3 has 14 residues. The ends lost 6 bases at V and 6 bases at J; junction bases unmatched: 8.

The rearrangement links TRBV7-8 to TRBJ1-1; D remains ambiguous. Germline loops: CDR1 SGHVS, CDR2 FQNEAQ. This CDR3 comprises 14 residues. Deletions cut 2 bases from V and 1 base from J, with 8 bases between. CDR3 DNA sequence: TGTGCCAGCAGCTTATCGTGGGCGAACACTGAAGCTTTCTTT. Amino acids: CASSLSWANTEAFF.

The chain has TRBV25-1 and TRBJ1-1; D is possibly TRBD1 (6 bases). The ends were cut back, 8 bases at V and 4 bases at J, with 14 bases in the middle. CDR1 is MGHDK and CDR2 is SYGVNS in the germline V gene. The CDR3 runs 13 residues. The CDR3, as DNA: TGTGCCAGCGCTCAAACAGGGATCACTGAAGCTTTCTTT. Amino acids: CASAQTGITEAFF. The full variable domain, completed using reference TRBV25-1 and TRBJ1-1, is EADIYQTPRYLVIGTGKKITLECSQTMGHDKMYWYQQDPGMELHLIHYSYGVNSTEKGDLSSESTVSRIRTEHFPLTLESARPSHTSQYLCASAQTGITEAFFGQGTRLTVV.

The CDR3 loop is CAWIRGTGAFWTEAFF. As DNA, the CDR3 is TGTGCCTGGATCCGGGGGACAGGGGCCTTTTGGACTGAAGCTTTCTTT. J is TRBJ1-1 and V is TRBV30; 10 positions match TRBD1. Germline V gene lookup returns CDR1 GTSNPN and CDR2 SVGIG (reference sequence). V lost 4 bases and J lost 5; bases outside the gene matches: 13. CDR3 length: 16 amino acids.

The table lists this clone with many counts. In the same sample, other DNA sequences code for this CDR3. This chain joins TRBV28 and TRBJ2-7; tentatively, D is TRBD1 (6 bases). Trimming stripped 2 bases from V and 3 bases from J, with 14 bases between. This CDR3 comprises 15 residues. In germline, CDR1 is MDHEN, CDR2 SYDVKM. CDR3 bases: TGTGCCAGCAGTTTAACCCCCAGGGGAAGCTACGAGCAGTACTTC. This encodes CASSLTPRGSYEQYF.

This clone was detected only a few times. The V call is TRBV6-6, the J call TRBJ1-2; D not certain. This CDR3 has 14 amino acids. From germline, CDR1 is MNHNY and CDR2 SVGAGI (reference sequence). V lost 5 bases, J lost 0 bases, and 10 bases lay in between. For the CDR3, the DNA is TGTGCCAGCAGTCAAGACTTGGCTAACTATGGCTACACCTTC. Translating gives CASSQDLANYGYTF.